This T cell receptor beta chain was recorded in a study of blood T cell repertoires in COVID-19. Clones were sequenced by immunoSEQ multiplex PCR, and TCRdb holds only the in-frame ones, with some missing. The sample lists roughly 68,000 clones, approximately 81% seen once, with less than 4.5% in the top ten. Individuals drawn from under 30 US areas were roughly 18 to 95 years old. Self-reported history from a screening survey and questionnaire set each donor's cohort. This TCR derives from a woman in her thirties or forties with acute COVID-19. Source material: PBMCs or T cells enriched from blood (not recorded which).

The CDR3 DNA is TGTGCCAGCAGCTTAGCGCTCGGGAGGGATACGCAGTATTTT. Translating gives CASSLALGRDTQYF. The V gene is TRBV7-2, the J gene TRBJ2-3, with 7 positions matching TRBD2. V shed 0 bases, J shed 6 bases, and the junction held 3 bases outside the gene matches. Germline V lookup: CDR1 SGHTA, CDR2 FQGNSA. The CDR3 is made up of 14 amino acids.